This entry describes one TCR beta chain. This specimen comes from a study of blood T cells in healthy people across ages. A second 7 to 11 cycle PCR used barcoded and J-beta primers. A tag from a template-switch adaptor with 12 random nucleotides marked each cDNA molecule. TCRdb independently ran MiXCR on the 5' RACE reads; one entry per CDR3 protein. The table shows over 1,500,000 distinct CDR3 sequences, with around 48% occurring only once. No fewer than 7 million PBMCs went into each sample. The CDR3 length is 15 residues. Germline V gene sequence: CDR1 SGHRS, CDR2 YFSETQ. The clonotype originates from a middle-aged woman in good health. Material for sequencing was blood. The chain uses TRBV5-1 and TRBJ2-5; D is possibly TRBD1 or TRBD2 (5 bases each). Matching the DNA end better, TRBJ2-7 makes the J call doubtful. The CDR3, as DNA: TGCGCCAGCAGTCCACATGGGGCAAATCGGGGCGAGCAGTACTTC. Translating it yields CASSPHGANRGEQYF.